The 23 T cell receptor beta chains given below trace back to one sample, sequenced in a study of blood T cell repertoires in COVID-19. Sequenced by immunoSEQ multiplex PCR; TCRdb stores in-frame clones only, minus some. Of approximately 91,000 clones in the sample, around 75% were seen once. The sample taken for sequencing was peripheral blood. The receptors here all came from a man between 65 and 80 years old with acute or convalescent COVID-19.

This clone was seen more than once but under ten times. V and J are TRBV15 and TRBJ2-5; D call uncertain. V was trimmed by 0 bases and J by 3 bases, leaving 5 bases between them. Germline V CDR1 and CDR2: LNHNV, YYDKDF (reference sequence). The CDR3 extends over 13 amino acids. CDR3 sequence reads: CATSRDPKETQYF. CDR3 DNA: TGTGCCACCAGCAGAGATCCTAAAGAGACCCAGTACTTC.

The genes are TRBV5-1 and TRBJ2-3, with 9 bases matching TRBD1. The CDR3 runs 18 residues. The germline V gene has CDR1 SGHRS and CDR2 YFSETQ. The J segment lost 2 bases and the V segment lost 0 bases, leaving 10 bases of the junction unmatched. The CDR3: CASSLDLGGQGFTDTQYF. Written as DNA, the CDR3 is TGCGCCAGCAGCTTGGACTTAGGTGGACAGGGGTTCACAGATACGCAGTATTTT.

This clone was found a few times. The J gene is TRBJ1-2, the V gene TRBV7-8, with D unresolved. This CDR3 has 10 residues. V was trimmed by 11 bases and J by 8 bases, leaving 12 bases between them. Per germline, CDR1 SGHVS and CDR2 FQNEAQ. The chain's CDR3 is CAVEPGGYTF. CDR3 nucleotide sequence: TGTGCCGTCGAGCCGGGGGGCTACACCTTC.

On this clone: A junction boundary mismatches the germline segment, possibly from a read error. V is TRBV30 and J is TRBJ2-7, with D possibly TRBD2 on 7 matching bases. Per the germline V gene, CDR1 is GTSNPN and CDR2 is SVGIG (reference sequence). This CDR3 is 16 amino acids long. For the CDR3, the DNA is TGTGCCTGGAGTTCCCGTCGTTGGCGGGGGCCAAACCCATTTCACTTC. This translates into CAWSSRRWRGPNPFHF.

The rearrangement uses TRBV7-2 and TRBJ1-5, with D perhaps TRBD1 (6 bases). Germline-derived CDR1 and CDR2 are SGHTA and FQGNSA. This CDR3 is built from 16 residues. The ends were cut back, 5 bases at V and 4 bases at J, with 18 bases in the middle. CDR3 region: CASSLTYRDDNQPQHF. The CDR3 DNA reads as TGTGCCAGCAGCCTGACTTACAGGGACGATAATCAGCCCCAGCATTTT.

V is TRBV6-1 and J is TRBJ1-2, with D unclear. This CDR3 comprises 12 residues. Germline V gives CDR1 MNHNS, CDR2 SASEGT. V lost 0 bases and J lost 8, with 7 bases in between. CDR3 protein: CASSEASFGYTF. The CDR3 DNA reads TGTGCCAGCAGTGAAGCTAGCTTCGGCTACACCTTC.

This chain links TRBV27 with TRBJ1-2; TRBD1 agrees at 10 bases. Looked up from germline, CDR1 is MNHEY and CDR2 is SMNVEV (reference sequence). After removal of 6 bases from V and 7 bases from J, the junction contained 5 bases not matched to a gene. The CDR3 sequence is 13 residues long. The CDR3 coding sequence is TGTGCCAGCAGCCCGACAGGGGGCCTTGGCTACACCTTC. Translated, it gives CASSPTGGLGYTF.

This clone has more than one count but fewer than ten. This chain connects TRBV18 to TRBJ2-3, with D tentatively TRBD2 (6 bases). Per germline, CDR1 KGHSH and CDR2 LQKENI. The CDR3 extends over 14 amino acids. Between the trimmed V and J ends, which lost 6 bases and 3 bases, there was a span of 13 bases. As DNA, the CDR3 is TGTGCCAGCTCGGGGGGAGACGGGACAGATACGCAGTATTTT. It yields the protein CASSGGDGTDTQYF.

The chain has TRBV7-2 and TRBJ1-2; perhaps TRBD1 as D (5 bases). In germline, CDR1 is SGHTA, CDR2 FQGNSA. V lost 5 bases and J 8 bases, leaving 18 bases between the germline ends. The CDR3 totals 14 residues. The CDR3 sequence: CASSRPGGVQGYTF. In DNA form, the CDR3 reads TGTGCCAGCAGCCGCCCGGGGGGGGTCCAGGGCTACACCTTC.

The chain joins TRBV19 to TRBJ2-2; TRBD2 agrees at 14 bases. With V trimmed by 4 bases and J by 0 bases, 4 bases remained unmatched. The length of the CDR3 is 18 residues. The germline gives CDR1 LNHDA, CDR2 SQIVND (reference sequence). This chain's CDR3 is CASSTPGLAGANTGELFF. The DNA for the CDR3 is TGTGCCAGTAGTACCCCGGGACTAGCGGGAGCGAACACCGGGGAGCTGTTTTTT.

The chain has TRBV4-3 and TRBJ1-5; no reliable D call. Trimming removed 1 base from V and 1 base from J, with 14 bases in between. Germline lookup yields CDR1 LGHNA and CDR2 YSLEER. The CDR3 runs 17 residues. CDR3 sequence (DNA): TGCGCCAGCAGCCAAGCCAGCCGGGGTAGAAGCAATCAGCCCCAGCATTTT. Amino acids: CASSQASRGRSNQPQHF.

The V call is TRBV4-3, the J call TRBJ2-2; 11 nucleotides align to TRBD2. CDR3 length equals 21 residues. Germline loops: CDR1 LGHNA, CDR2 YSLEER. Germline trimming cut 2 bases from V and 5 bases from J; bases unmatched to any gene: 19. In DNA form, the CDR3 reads TGCGCCAGCAGCCAATTCTCCCCCACGATTGGGAGACTAGCGGGGACCGGGGAGCTGTTTTTT. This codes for CASSQFSPTIGRLAGTGELFF.

CDR3 sequence: CASSVRGAGDTQYF. The CDR3 DNA sequence: TGCGCCAGCAGTGTACGGGGGGCGGGAGATACGCAGTATTTT. The rearrangement links TRBV23-1 to TRBJ2-3; tentatively, D is TRBD2 (7 bases). TRBV23-1 is assigned to the ORF class and has an uncertain function. The CDR3 is 14 amino acids. V dropped 5 bases and J dropped 5 bases, with 14 bases sitting between them.

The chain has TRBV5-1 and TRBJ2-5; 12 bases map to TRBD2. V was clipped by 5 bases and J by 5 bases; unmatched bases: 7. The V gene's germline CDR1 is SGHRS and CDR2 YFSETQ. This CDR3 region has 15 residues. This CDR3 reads CASRGDGLAGETQYF. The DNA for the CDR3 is TGCGCCAGCAGGGGGGACGGACTAGCGGGGGAGACCCAGTACTTC.

This CDR3 reads CASSIGTGGYQPQHF. The CDR3 DNA sequence: TGTGCCAGTAGTATAGGGACAGGGGGTTATCAGCCCCAGCATTTT. V gene TRBV19 combines with J gene TRBJ1-5; the match to TRBD1 covers 10 bases. Germline values: CDR1 LNHDA, CDR2 SQIVND (reference sequence). V lost 1 base and J lost 5; bases outside the gene matches: 2. The CDR3 runs to 15 residues.

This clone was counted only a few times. As DNA, the CDR3 is TGTGCCAGCTCACCCGTCCCCGAAACGGGTGAGCAGTACTTC. Translated: CASSPVPETGEQYF. The J gene is TRBJ2-7, the V gene TRBV18; D uncertain. Germline V gives CDR1 KGHSH, CDR2 LQKENI. V lost 3 bases and J 7 bases, leaving 16 bases between the germline ends. The length of the CDR3 is 14 residues.

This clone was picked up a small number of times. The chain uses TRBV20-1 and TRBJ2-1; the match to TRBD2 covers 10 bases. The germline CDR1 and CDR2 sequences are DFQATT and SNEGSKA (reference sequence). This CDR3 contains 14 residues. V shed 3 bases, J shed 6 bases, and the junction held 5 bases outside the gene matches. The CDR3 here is CSASRTSGSNEQFF. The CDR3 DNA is TGCAGTGCTAGTCGGACTAGCGGTTCCAATGAGCAGTTCTTC.

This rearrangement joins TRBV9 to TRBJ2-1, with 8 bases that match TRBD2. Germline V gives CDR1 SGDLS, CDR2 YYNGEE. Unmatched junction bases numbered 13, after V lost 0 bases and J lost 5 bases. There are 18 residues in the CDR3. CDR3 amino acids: CASSVVPSFSGKNNEQFF. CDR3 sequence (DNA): TGTGCCAGCAGCGTAGTTCCCTCCTTTAGCGGGAAAAACAATGAGCAGTTCTTC.

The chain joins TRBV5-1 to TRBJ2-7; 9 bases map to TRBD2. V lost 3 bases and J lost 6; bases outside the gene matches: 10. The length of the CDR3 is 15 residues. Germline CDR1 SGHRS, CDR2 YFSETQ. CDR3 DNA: TGCGCCAGCAGCTGGACTAGCGTTCGGAGCGGCGAGCAGTACTTC. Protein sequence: CASSWTSVRSGEQYF.

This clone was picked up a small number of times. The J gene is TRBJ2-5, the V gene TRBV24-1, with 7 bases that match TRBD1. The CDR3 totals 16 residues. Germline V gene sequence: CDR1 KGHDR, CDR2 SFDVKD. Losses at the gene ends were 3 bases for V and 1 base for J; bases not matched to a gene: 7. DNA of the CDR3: TGTGCCACCAGTGATGAAGGGACAGCCTCCCAAGAGACCCAGTACTTC. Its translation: CATSDEGTASQETQYF.

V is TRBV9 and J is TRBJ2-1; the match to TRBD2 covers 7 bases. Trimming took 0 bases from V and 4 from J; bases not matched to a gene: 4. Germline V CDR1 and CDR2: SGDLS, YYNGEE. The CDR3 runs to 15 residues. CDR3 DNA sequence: TGTGCCAGCAGCGTAGGAGCGGGGCAATACAATGAGCAGTTCTTC. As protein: CASSVGAGQYNEQFF. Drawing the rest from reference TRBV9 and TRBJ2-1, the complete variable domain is DSGVTQTPKHLITATGQRVTLRCSPRSGDLSVYWYQQSLDQGLQFLIQYYNGEERAKGNILERFSAQQFPDLHSELNLSSLELGDSALYFCASSVGAGQYNEQFFGPGTRLTVL.

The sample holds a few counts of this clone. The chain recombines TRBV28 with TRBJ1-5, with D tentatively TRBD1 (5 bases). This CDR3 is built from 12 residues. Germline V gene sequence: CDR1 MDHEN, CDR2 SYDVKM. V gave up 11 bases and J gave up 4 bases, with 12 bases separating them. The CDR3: CAGGGGNQPQHF. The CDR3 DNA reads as TGTGCCGGCGGGGGGGGAAATCAGCCCCAGCATTTT.

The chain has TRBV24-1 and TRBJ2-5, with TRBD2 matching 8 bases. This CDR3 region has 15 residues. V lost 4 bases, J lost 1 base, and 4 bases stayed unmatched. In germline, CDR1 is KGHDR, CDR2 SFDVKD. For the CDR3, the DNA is TGTGCCACCAGTGAGGCCGGGACTAGCCAAGAGACCCAGTACTTC. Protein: CATSEAGTSQETQYF.